Listed here is a single TCR beta chain. Its matching antigen is unknown. Relative to the germline gene, one junction end is altered; a read error may explain this. These data belong to a study of T cells after yellow fever vaccination. The CDR3 loop spans 14 amino acids. Germline CDR1 is SGHRS and CDR2 is YFSETQ. 5'RACE template switching generated TCR cDNA, adding a universal primer site and UMIs. One entry per CDR3 protein, called by TCRdb with MiXCR from the 5' RACE reads. The data contain hundreds of thousands of distinct CDR3 sequences, approximately 13% of them singletons. Study findings and constraints: Weaker overall, the secondary response nonetheless peaked faster (day 5 versus 15). Highly abundant clonotypes carried over from the bulk population could end up in FACS-sorted repertoires as contaminants. In post-booster samples, most primary-vaccination clones reappeared (about 97% CD4, 88% CD8).

The sequence was collected from a man younger than 40 who received the YFV17D yellow fever vaccine. The source material was PBMCs, sampled on the day of the yellow fever booster vaccination. This chain joins TRBV5-1 and TRBJ2-7; TRBD2 is a possible D gene (6 bases). In DNA form, the CDR3 reads TGCTCCAGCAGCGGGTCGCCTCCGTCCTACGAGCAGTACTTC. Amino acid sequence: CSSSGSPPSYEQYF.